This T cell receptor beta chain was profiled in a study of CD4 T cells in relation to SARS-CoV-2 and coronaviruses. Germline V lookup: CDR1 MNHEY, CDR2 SMNVEV (reference sequence). V was trimmed by 2 bases and J by 3 bases, leaving 5 bases between them. The CDR3 covers 14 residues. The data were produced by immunoSEQ multiplex PCR, yet TCRdb's version contains in-frame clones alone and is incomplete. The sample lists 20,000 to 25,000 clones, over 65% seen once, with 15% to 20% in the top ten. Unexposed donor CD4+ T cells date from about 2011-2018, before the COVID-19 pandemic. Isolation of CD4+ T cells took place after less than 11 days in culture. In the case of this clone: The antigen is not known.

The origin of this receptor is a human donor in good health. The genes are TRBV27 and TRBJ1-6; D might be TRBD1 (5 bases). The sequencing input was CD4+ T cells from PBMCs, cultured in vitro. The CDR3 sequence: CASSLGHYNSPLHF. The CDR3 DNA follows: TGTGCCAGCAGTTTAGGACACTATAATTCACCCCTCCACTTT.